This T cell receptor beta chain was found in a study of metastatic and nonmetastatic thyroid tumors. As for the study in general: Repertoires from malignant and benign thyroid patients were compared across blood and tumor or nodule tissue.

None of the patients had undergone any treatment ahead of thyroid surgery. Using MiXCR, TCRdb re-called clones from the PCR reads. The sample carries tens of thousands of clones, around 27% recorded once. This CDR3 spans 12 amino acids. CDR1 is SGHNT and CDR2 is YENEEA in the germline V gene. This receptor was obtained from a male donor with papillary thyroid cancer or a benign thyroid nodule (not recorded which). Some clones in this sample may be carry-over from other donors' samples. Sequenced: blood. The V call is TRBV11-3, the J call TRBJ2-4; D is ambiguous. The closer fit of TRBJ2-1 to the DNA end suggests the J call may be wrong. The CDR3 DNA reads TGTGCCAGCAGCTTAGTTCCAGACGAGCAGTTCTTC. Translation gives CASSLVPDEQFF.